A selection of T cell receptor beta chains follows, all from one sample in a study of response to subunit inactivated influenza vaccine. MiXCR was run by TCRdb on the RT-PCR reads, yielding one entry per CDR3 protein. The sample has hundreds of thousands of distinct CDR3 sequences, around 25% seen once. The sequences come from CD4+ T cells sorted from PBMCs, collected about 5 days after vaccination. These receptors all come from a man aged 45-65 years who received an inactivated influenza vaccine. Each CDR3 is given with its conserved first and last residue. The D gene is left open where the match is weak. Clone size is shown for a subset of rows, as once, few, many or a class of expanded clone.

. | TRBJ2-1 | TRBD2 | TRBV5-1 | TGCGCCAGCAGCCCCGGGACTAGCGGGAGGGGGTACAATGAGCAGTTCTTC | CASSPGTSGRGYNEQFF
many | TRBJ1-1 | . | TRBV2 | TGTGCCAGCAGTGACGGACGGTCCACTGAAGCTTTCTTT | CASSDGRSTEAFF
few | TRBJ2-5 | TRBD2 | TRBV5-1 | TGCGCCAGCAGCTTCGTAACTAGCGGGAATCGAGAGACCCAGTACTTC | CASSFVTSGNRETQYF
. | TRBJ2-4 | . | TRBV28 | TGTGCCAGCAGTTCGTCCCTAGCCAAAAACATTCAGTACTTC | CASSSSLAKNIQYF
few | TRBJ2-2 | . | TRBV5-1 | TGCGCCAGCAGCCCGCCTGACACCGCGGGCACCGGGGAGCTGTTTTTT | CASSPPDTAGTGELFF
. | TRBJ1-5 | TRBD1 | TRBV7-2 | TGTGCCAGCAGCTCCAAGCAGGGGGCGGGTCAGCCCCAGCATTTT | CASSSKQGAGQPQHF
. | TRBJ2-3 | . | TRBV3-1 | TGTGCCAGCAGCCAAGATGCGACAGATACGCAGTATTTT | CASSQDATDTQYF
. | TRBJ2-1 | TRBD1 | TRBV6-1 | TGTGCCAGCAGACCCGCGGACAGGGGGCTTTACAATGAGCAGTTCTTC | CASRPADRGLYNEQFF
few | TRBJ2-4 | . | TRBV10-3 | TGTGCCATCAGTTCCATGGACAGACAAAACATTCAGTACTTC | CAISSMDRQNIQYF
few | TRBJ2-1 | TRBD2 | TRBV7-2 | TGTGCCAGCAGCTTAGCAGCGGGAGGTAATGAGCAGTTCTTC | CASSLAAGGNEQFF
. | TRBJ1-6 | TRBD1 | TRBV7-9 | TGTGCCAGCAGCTTAGTTGACAGGGGGTCGAGGAATTCACCCCTCCACTTT | CASSLVDRGSRNSPLHF
few | TRBJ2-2 | TRBD2 | TRBV20-1 | TGCAGTGCTAGAGTCATACGAGCGGGAGGCCGCACCGGGGAGCTGTTTTTT | CSARVIRAGGRTGELFF
. | TRBJ1-2 | . | TRBV7-9 | TGTGCCAGCAGCTTAGTGACCCGGGGCTACACCTTC | CASSLVTRGYTF
few | TRBJ2-1 | TRBD2 | TRBV12-3/TRBV12-4 | TGTGCCAGCAGTCCTCCGGGACTAGCGGGACTTGAGCAGTTCTTC | CASSPPGLAGLEQFF
. | TRBJ2-7 | TRBD1 | TRBV6-1 | TGTGCCAGCAGTCATAGTCGGGACAGGGGCTACGAGCAGTACTTC | CASSHSRDRGYEQYF
few | TRBJ1-2 | . | TRBV27 | TGTGCCAGCAGCAAACTAAGGACGGATATCAACTATGGCTACACCTTC | CASSKLRTDINYGYTF
. | TRBJ2-2 | TRBD2 | TRBV15 | TGTGCCACCAGCATCGGGACTAGCGGGTCAGGCGGGGAGCTGTTTTTT | CATSIGTSGSGGELFF
many | TRBJ1-6 | . | TRBV12-3/TRBV12-4 | TGTGCCAGCAGTTTGCTTCCCTCGGGACGGTCTAATTCACCCCTCCACTTT | CASSLLPSGRSNSPLHF
few | TRBJ1-5 | . | TRBV12-3/TRBV12-4 | TGTGCCAGCAGTTTGGGCAGGACCCAGCCCCAGCATTTT | CASSLGRTQPQHF
. | TRBJ1-3 | . | TRBV25-1 | TGTGCCAGCAGTCGGACAGACGGATACACTGGAAACACCATATATTTT | CASSRTDGYTGNTIYF
. | TRBJ1-2 | . | TRBV7-2 | TGTGCCAGCAGCTTGGGGGTCCAGACCTATGGCTACACCTTC | CASSLGVQTYGYTF
. | TRBJ2-1 | TRBD2 | TRBV20-1 | TGCTCTCTAGCGGCATCCTACAATGAGCAGTTCTTC | CSLAASYNEQFF
. | TRBJ1-6 | TRBD1 | TRBV2 | TGTGCCAGGAATACCGGGACAGAGAATTCACCCCTCCACTTT | CARNTGTENSPLHF
few | TRBJ1-2 | TRBD1 | TRBV20-1 | TGCAGTGCTTCCCGGGACAGGGGTAGCTACACCTTC | CSASRDRGSYTF
few | TRBJ1-2 | . | TRBV3-1 | TGTGCCAGCAGCCAAGAACGGGGTGGCTACACCTTC | CASSQERGGYTF
many | TRBJ2-1 | . | TRBV6-6 | TGTGCCAGCACCCCATTGGGTGTTAATGAGCAGTTCTTC | CASTPLGVNEQFF
few | TRBJ1-1 | . | TRBV5-1 | TGCGCCAGCAGCTTGTCGGTACAGACAAGCAACACTGAAGCTTTCTTT | CASSLSVQTSNTEAFF
. | TRBJ2-5 | . | TRBV6-1 | TGTGCCAGCAGTCCCCTTGCGGGGGACAAAGAGACCCAGTACTTC | CASSPLAGDKETQYF